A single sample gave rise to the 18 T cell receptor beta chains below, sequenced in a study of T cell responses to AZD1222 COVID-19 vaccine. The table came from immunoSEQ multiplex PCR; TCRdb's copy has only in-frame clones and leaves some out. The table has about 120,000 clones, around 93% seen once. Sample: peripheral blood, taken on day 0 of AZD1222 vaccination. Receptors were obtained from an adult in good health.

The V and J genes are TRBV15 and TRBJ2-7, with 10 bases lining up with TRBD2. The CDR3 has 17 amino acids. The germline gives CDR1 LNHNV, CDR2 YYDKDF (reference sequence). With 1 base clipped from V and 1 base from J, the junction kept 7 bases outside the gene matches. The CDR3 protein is CATSRGGLADHSYEQYF. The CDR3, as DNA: TGTGCCACCAGCAGAGGAGGACTAGCGGATCATTCCTACGAGCAGTACTTC.

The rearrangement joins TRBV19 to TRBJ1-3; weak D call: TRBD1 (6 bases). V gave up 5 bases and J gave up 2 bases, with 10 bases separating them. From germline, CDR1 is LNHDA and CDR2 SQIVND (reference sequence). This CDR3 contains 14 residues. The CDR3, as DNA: TGTGCCAGTAGTGGGGGGACACCTGGAAACACCATATATTTT. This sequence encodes CASSGGTPGNTIYF.

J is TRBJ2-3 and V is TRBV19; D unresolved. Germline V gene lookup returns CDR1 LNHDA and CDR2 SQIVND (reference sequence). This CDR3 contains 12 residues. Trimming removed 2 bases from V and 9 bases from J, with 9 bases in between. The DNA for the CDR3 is TGTGCCAGTAGTATATTTGGAACGACGCAGTATTTT. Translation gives CASSIFGTTQYF.

Written as DNA, the CDR3 is TGTGCCAGCAGCTTCGGACAGATCTACGAGCAGTACTTC. It encodes CASSFGQIYEQYF. The rearrangement links TRBV7-6 to TRBJ2-7; TRBD1 might be the D (6 bases). The CDR3 has 13 residues. V was trimmed by 3 bases and J by 3 bases, leaving 9 bases between them. The germline gives CDR1 SGHVS, CDR2 FNYEAQ.

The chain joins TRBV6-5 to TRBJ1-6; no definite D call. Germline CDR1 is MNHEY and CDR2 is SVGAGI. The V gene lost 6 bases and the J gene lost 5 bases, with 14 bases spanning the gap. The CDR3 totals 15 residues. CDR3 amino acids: CASSPWGSHNSPLHF. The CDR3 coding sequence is TGTGCCAGCAGCCCCTGGGGTAGCCATAATTCACCCCTCCACTTT.

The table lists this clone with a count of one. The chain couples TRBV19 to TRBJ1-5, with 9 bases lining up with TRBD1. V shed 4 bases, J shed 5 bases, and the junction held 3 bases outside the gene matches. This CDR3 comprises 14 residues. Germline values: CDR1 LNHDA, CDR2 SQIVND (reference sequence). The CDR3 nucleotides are TGTGCCAGTAGTAGGGACAGGGACCATCAGCCCCAGCATTTT. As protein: CASSRDRDHQPQHF.

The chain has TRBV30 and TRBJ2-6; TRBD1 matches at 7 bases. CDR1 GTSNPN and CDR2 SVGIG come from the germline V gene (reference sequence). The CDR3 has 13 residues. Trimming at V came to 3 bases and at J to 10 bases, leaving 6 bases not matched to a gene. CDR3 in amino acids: CAWRGQAANVLTF. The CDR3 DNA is TGTGCCTGGAGAGGACAGGCGGCAAACGTCCTGACTTTC.

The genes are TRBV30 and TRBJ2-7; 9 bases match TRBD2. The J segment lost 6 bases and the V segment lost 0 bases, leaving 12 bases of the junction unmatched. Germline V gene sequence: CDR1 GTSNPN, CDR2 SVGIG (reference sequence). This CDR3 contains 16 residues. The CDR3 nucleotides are TGTGCCTGGAGTGTACCTGGGCGGGAGGGCCTCTCCGAGCAGTACTTC. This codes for CAWSVPGREGLSEQYF.

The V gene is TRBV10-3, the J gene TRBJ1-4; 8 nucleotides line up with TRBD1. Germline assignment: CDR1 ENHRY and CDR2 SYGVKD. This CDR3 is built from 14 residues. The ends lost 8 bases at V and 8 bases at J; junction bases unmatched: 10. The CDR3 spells CAISEGQGAEKLFF. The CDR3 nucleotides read TGTGCCATCTCGGAGGGGCAGGGGGCGGAAAAACTGTTTTTT.

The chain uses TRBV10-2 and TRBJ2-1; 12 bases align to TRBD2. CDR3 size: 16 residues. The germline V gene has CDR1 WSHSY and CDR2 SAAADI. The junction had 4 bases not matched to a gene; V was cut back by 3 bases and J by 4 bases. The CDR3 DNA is TGCGCCAGCAGTGACTCCGGGACTAGCGGGTACAATGAGCAGTTCTTC. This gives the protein CASSDSGTSGYNEQFF.

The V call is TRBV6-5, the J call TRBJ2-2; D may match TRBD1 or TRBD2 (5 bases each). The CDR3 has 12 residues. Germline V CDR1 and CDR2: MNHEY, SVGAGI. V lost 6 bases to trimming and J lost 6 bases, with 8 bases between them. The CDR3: CASRPGPGELFF. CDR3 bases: TGTGCCAGCAGACCGGGGCCCGGGGAGCTGTTTTTT.

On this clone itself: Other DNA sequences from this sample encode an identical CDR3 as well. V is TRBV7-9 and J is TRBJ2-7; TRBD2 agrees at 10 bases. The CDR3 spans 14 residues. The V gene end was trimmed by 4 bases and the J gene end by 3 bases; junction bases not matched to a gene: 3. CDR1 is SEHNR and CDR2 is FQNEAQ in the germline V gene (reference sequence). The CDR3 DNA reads TGTGCCAGCAGCTCCGGACTAGCGGTCTACGAGCAGTACTTC. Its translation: CASSSGLAVYEQYF.

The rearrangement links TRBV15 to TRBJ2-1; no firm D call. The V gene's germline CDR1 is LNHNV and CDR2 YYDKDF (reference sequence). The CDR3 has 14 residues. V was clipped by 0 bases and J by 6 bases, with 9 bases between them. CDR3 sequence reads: CATSRDVLGNEQFF. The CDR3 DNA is TGTGCCACCAGCAGAGACGTACTCGGCAATGAGCAGTTCTTC.

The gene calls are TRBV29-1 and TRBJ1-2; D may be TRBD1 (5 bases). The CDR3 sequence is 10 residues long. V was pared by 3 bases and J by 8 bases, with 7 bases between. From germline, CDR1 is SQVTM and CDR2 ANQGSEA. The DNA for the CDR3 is TGCAGCGTTGAGGGGGACGGCTACACCTTC. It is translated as CSVEGDGYTF.

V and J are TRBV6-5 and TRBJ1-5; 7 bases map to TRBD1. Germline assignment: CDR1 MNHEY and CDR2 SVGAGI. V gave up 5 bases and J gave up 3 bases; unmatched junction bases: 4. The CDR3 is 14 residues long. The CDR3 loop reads CASSPGQSNQPQHF. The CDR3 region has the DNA TGTGCCAGCAGTCCGGGACAGTCCAATCAGCCCCAGCATTTT.

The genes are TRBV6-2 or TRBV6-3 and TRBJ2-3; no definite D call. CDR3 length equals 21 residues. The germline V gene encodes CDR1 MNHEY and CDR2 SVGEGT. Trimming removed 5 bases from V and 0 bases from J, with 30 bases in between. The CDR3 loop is CASSQQPPHTAFIGSTDTQYF. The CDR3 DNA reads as TGTGCCAGCAGTCAACAGCCTCCCCACACCGCTTTTATTGGTAGCACAGATACGCAGTATTTT.

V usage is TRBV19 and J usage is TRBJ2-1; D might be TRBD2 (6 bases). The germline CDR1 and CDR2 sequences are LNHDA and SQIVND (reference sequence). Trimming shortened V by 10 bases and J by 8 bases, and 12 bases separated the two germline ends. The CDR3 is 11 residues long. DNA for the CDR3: TGTGCCACCGGAGGGTGGGATGAGCAGTTCTTC. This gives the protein CATGGWDEQFF.

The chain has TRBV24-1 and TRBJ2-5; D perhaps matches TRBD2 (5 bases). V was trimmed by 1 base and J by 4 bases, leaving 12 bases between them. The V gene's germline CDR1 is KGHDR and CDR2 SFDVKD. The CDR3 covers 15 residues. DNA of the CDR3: TGTGCCACCAGTGATTTTGTACGAGGGTCAGAGACCCAGTACTTC. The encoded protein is CATSDFVRGSETQYF.